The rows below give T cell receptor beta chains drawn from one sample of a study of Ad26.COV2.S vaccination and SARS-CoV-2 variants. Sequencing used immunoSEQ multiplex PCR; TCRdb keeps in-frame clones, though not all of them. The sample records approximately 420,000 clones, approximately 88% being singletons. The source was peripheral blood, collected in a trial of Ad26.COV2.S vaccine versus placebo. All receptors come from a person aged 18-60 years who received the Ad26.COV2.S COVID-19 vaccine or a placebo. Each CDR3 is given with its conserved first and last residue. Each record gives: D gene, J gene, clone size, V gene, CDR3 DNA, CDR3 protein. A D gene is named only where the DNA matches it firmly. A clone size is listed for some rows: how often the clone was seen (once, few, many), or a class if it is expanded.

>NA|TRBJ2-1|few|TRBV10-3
TGTGCCATCAGTGAGTCTGGAGGGACAGAGCAGTTCTTC
CAISESGGTEQFF
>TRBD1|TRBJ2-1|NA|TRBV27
TGTGCCAGCAGTCATTCCCGGGACAGGGGATTTCACAATGAGCAGTTCTTC
CASSHSRDRGFHNEQFF
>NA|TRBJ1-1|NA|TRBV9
TGTGCCAGCAGCGATATGAGGGGAGGGAACACTGAAGCTTTCTTT
CASSDMRGGNTEAFF
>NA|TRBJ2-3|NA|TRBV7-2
TGTGCCAGCAGCTTTCAGGGTATTATCACAGATACGCAGTATTTT
CASSFQGIITDTQYF
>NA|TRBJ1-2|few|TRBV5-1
TGCGCCAGCAGCTTGGTCCCGGGGCATAACTATGGCTACACCTTC
CASSLVPGHNYGYTF
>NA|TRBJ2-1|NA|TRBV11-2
TGTGCCAGCAGCTTAGTAAGGGGCGGGGGCGATGAGCAGTTCTTC
CASSLVRGGGDEQFF
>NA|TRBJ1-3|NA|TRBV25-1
TGTGCCAGCAGTGTTACAGGCTGGGGCTCTGGAAACACCATATATTTT
CASSVTGWGSGNTIYF
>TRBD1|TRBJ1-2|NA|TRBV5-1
TGCGCCAGCAGCTTGGGACAGGGGGCAGGTGGCTACACCTTC
CASSLGQGAGGYTF
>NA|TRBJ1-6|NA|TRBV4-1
TGCGCCAGCAGCCAAGATCGTAGCTTATCCTCACCCCTCCACTTT
CASSQDRSLSSPLHF
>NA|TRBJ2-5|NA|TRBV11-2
TGTGCCAGCAGCTTAGATCAGGAGAGGTGGGAGACCCAGTACTTC
CASSLDQERWETQYF
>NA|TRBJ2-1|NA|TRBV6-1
TGTGCCAGCAGTGAACCGACCGGGGGCAATGAGCAGTTCTTC
CASSEPTGGNEQFF
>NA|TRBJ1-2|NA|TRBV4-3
TGCGCCAGCAGCCAAGAATTGGGAGTCGGCGGCTACACCTTC
CASSQELGVGGYTF
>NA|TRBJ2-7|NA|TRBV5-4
TGTGCCAGCAGCTTGGTCGAAGGTGACGAGCAGTACTTC
CASSLVEGDEQYF
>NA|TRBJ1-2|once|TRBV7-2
TGTGCCAGCACCTCCCGGCCTTTCAGAGACTATGGCTACACCTTC
CASTSRPFRDYGYTF
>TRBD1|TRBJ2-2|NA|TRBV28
TGTGCCAGCAGTCCGACAGGGAGTCGCGGGGAGCTGTTTTTT
CASSPTGSRGELFF
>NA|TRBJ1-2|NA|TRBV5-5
TGTGCCAGCAGCTTGGCCCTAGCCTATGGCTACACCTTC
CASSLALAYGYTF
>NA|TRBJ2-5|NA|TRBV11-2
TGTGCCAGCAGCTTAGTCCCCGTCCAGACCCAGTACTTC
CASSLVPVQTQYF
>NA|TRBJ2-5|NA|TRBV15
TGTGCCACCAGCAGAGATCGGGGAAAAGAGACCCAGTACTTC
CATSRDRGKETQYF
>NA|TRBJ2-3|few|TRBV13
TGTGCCAGCAGCACCACAGATACGCAGTATTTT
CASSTTDTQYF
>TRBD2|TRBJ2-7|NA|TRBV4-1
TGCGCCAGCAGCCAGGCGACTAGCGGGGGGGGCGAGCAGTACTTC
CASSQATSGGGEQYF
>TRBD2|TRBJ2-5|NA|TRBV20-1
TGCAGTGCTACTGAGGGACTAGCGGGGGGGTCGTACCAAGAGACCCAGTACTTC
CSATEGLAGGSYQETQYF
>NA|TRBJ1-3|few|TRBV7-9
TGTGCCAGCAGCTTAGCTGTCAACTCTGGAAACACCATATATTTT
CASSLAVNSGNTIYF
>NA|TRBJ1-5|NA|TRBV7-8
TGTGCCAGCAGCTTAGCGGGTAGCAATCAGCCCCAGCATTTT
CASSLAGSNQPQHF
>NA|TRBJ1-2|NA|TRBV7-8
TGTGCCAGCAGCAGGCGGACTGATGCCTATGGCTACACCTTC
CASSRRTDAYGYTF
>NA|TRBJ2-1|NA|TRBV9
TGTGCCAGCAGCCTACAGGGAGCGGGCGCCTACAATGAGCAGTTCTTC
CASSLQGAGAYNEQFF
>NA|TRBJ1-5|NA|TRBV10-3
TGTGCCATCAGTGAGGGGGAAGGGAATCAGCCCCAGCATTTT
CAISEGEGNQPQHF
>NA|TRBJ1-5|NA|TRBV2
TGTGCCAGCAGGAACTCCAATCAGCCCCAGCATTTT
CASRNSNQPQHF
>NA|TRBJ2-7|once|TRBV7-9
TGTGCCAGCAGCTCTGTCGCCCCTAGTGGGGAGCAGTACTTC
CASSSVAPSGEQYF
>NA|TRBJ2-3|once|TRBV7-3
TGTGCCAGCAGCCGTGGCGTGGCTAGCACAGATACGCAGTATTTT
CASSRGVASTDTQYF
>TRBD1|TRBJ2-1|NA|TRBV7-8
TGTGCCAGCAGCCCAGCTGGGACAGGGCTCCATGAGCAGTTCTTC
CASSPAGTGLHEQFF
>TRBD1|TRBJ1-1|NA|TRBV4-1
TGCGCCAGCAGCCAAGGGACAGGGCGGCGCTACACTGAAGCTTTCTTT
CASSQGTGRRYTEAFF
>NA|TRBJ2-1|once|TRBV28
TGTGCCAGCAGTTTAGGGTCGGGGCGAAATGAGCAGTTCTTC
CASSLGSGRNEQFF
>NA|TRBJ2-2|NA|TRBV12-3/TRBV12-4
TGTGCCAGCAGCCCGACCCAAAGGGGGGAGCTGTTTTTT
CASSPTQRGELFF